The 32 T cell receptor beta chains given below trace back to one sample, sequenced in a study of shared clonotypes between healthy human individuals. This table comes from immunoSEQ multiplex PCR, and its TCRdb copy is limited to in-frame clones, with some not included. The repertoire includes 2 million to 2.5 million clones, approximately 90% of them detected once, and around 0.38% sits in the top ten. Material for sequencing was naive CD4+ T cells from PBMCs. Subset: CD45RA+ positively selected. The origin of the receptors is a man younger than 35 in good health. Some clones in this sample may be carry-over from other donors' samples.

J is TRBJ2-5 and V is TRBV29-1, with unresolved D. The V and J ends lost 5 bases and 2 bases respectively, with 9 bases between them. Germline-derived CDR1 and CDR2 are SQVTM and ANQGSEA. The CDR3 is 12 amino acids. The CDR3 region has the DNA TGCAGCGTTTCGACAAATCAAGAGACCCAGTACTTC. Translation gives CSVSTNQETQYF.

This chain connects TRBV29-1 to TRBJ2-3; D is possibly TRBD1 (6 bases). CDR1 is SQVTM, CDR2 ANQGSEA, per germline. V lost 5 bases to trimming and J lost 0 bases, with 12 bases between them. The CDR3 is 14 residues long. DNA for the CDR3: TGCAGCGTTATCATACAGGGTAGCACAGATACGCAGTATTTT. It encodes CSVIIQGSTDTQYF.

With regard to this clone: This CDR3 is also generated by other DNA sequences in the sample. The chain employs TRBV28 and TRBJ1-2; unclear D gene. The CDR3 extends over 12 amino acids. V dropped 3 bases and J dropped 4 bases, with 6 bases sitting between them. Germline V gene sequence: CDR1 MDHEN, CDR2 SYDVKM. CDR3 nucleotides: TGTGCCAGCAGTTTTGGCAGCTATGGCTACACCTTC. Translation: CASSFGSYGYTF.

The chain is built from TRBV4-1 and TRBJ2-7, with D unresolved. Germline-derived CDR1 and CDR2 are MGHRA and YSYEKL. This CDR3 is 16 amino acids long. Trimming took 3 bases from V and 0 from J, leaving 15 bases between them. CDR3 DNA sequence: TGCGCCAGCAGCCAGACGGGCGCGCTTAGCTCCTACGAGCAGTACTTC. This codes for CASSQTGALSSYEQYF.

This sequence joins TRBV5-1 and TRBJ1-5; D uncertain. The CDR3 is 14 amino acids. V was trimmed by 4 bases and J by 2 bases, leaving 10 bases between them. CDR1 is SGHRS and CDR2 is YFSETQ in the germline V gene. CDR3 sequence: CASSLYGGNQPQHF. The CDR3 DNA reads TGCGCCAGCAGCCTGTATGGGGGCAATCAGCCCCAGCATTTT.

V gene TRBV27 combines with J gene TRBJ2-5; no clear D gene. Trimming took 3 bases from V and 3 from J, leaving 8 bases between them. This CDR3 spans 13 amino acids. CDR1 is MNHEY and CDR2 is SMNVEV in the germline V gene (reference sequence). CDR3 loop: CASSFWGEETQYF. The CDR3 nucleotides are TGTGCCAGCAGTTTTTGGGGTGAAGAGACCCAGTACTTC.

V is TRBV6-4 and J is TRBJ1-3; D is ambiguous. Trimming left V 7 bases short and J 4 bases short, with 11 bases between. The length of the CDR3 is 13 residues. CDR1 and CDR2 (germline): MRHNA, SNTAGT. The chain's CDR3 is CASIMTLGNTIYF. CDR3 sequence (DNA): TGTGCCAGCATTATGACACTAGGAAACACCATATATTTT.

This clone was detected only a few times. CDR3: CASSQDGTDYQPQHF. The CDR3 DNA follows: TGCGCCAGCAGCCAAGACGGGACAGACTATCAGCCCCAGCATTTT. This chain joins TRBV4-1 and TRBJ1-5, with 7 bases that match TRBD1. This CDR3 has 15 amino acids. Trimming took 0 bases from V and 5 from J; bases not matched to a gene: 4. CDR1 is MGHRA and CDR2 is YSYEKL in the germline V gene.

The CDR3 loop is CASSQETSWETQYF. CDR3 DNA sequence: TGTGCCAGCAGCCAAGAAACTAGCTGGGAGACCCAGTACTTC. The chain is built from TRBV4-2 and TRBJ2-5; TRBD2 is a possible D gene (6 bases). This CDR3 has 14 amino acids. V was clipped by 0 bases and J by 5 bases, with 10 bases between them. Germline V gives CDR1 LGHNA, CDR2 YNFKEQ.

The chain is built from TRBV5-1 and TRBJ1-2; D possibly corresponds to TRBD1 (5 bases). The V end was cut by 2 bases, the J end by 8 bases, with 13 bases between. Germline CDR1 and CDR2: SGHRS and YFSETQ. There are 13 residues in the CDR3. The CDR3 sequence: CASSFAPGRGYTF. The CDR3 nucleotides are TGCGCCAGCAGCTTTGCTCCAGGGCGCGGCTACACCTTC.

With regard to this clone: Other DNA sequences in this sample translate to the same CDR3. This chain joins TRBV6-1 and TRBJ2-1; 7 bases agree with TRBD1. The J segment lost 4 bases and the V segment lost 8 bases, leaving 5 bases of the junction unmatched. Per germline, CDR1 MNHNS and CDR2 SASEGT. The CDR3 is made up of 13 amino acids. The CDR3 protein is CASGRDSYNEQFF. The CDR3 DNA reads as TGTGCCAGCGGAAGGGACAGTTACAATGAGCAGTTCTTC.

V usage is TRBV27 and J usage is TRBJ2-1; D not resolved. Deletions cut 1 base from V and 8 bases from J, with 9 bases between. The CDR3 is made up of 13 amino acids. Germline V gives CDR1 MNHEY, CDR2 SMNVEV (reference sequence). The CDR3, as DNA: TGTGCCAGCAGTTTATTGGGAAGCGATGAGCAGTTCTTC. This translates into CASSLLGSDEQFF.

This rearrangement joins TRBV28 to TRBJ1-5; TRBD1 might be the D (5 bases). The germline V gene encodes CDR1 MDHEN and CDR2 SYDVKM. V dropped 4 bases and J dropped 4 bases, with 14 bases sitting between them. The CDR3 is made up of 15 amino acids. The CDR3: CASSYGAGRNQPQHF. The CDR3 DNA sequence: TGTGCCAGCAGTTACGGGGCAGGAAGAAATCAGCCCCAGCATTTT.

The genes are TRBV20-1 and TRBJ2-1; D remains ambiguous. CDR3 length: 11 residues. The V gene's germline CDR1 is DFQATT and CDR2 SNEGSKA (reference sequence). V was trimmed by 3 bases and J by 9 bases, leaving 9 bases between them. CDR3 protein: CSASRQTEQFF. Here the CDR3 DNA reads TGCAGTGCTAGTAGGCAGACTGAGCAGTTCTTC.

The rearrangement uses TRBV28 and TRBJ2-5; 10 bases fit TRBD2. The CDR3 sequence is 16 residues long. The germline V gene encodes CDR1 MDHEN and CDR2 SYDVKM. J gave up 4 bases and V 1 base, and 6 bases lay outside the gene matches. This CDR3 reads CASSLFQREGRETQYF. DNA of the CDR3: TGTGCCAGCAGTTTATTTCAGCGGGAGGGACGAGAGACCCAGTACTTC.

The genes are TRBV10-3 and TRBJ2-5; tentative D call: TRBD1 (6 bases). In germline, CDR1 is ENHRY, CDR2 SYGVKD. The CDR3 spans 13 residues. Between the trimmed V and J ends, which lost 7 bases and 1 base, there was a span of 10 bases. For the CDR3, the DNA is TGTGCCATCATGGACAGTCTCCAAGAGACCCAGTACTTC. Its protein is CAIMDSLQETQYF.

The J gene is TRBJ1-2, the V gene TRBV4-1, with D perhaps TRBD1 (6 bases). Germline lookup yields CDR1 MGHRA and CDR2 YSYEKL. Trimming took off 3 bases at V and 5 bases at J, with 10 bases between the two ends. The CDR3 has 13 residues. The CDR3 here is CASSQTGGYGYTF. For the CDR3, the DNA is TGCGCCAGCAGCCAGACAGGCGGATATGGCTACACCTTC.

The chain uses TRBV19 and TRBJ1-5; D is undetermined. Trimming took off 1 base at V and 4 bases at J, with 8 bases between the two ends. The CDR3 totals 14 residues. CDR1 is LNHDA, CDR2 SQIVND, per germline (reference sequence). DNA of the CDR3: TGTGCCAGTAGTATAGGAAGGGAGAATCAGCCCCAGCATTTT. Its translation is CASSIGRENQPQHF.

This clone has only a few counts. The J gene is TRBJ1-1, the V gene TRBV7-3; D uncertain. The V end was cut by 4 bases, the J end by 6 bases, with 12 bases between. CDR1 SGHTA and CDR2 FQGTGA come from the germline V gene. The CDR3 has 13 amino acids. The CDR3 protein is CASSSRDGSEAFF. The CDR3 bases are TGTGCCAGCAGCTCCCGTGACGGCTCTGAAGCTTTCTTT.

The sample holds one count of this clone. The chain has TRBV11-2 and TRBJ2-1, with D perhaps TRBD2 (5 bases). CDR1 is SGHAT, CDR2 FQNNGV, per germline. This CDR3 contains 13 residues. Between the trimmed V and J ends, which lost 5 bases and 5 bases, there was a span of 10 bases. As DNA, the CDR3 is TGTGCCAGCAGCCATACTAGGAACAATGAGCAGTTCTTC. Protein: CASSHTRNNEQFF.

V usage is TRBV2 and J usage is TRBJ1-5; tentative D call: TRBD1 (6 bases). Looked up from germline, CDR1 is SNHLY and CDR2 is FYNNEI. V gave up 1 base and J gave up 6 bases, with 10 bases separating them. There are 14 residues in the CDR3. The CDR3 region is CASSEGAGAQPQHF. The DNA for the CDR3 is TGTGCCAGCAGTGAAGGGGCAGGGGCTCAGCCCCAGCATTTT.

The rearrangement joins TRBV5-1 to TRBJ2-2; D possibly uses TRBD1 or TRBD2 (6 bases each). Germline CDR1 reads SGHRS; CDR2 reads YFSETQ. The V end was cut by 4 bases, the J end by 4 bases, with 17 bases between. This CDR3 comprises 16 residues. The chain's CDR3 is CASSPQGGLGTGELFF. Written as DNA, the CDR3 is TGCGCCAGCAGCCCTCAAGGGGGGCTCGGCACCGGGGAGCTGTTTTTT.

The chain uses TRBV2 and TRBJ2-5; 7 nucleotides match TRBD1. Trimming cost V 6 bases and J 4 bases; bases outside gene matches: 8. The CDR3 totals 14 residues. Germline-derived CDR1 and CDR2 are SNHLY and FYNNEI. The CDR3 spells CASRDDRVGETQYF. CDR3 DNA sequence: TGTGCCAGCAGGGATGACAGGGTAGGAGAGACCCAGTACTTC.

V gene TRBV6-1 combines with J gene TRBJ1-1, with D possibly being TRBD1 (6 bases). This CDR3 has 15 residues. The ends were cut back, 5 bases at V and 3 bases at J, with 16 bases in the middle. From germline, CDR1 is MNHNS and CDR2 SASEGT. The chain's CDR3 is CASSLLGGLDTEAFF. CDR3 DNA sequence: TGTGCCAGCAGTTTACTGGGGGGGCTGGACACTGAAGCTTTCTTT.

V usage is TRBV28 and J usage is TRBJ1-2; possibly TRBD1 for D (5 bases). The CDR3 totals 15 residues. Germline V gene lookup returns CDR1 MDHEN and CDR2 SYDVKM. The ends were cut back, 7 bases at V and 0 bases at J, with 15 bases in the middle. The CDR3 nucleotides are TGTGCCAGCAAATTGGTTCAGACAGCTAACTATGGCTACACCTTC. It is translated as CASKLVQTANYGYTF.

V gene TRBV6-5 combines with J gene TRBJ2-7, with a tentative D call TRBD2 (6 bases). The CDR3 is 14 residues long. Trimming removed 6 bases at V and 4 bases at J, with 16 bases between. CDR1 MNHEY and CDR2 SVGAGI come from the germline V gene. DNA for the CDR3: TGTGCCAGCAGCCGCCTGAGCGGGCGGTACGAGCAGTACTTC. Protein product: CASSRLSGRYEQYF.

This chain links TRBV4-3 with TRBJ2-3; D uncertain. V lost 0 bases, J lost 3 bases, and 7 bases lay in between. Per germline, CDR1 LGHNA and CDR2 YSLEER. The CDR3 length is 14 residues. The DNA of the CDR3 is TGCGCCAGCAGCCAAGAGTTCGGGACAGATACGCAGTATTTT. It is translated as CASSQEFGTDTQYF.

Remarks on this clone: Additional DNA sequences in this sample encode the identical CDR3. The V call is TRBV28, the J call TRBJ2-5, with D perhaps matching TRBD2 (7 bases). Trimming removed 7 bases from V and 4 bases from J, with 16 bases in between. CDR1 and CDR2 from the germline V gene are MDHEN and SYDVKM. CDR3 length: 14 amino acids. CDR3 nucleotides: TGTGCCAGCACCCCGGGGGGCTTTTTAGAGACCCAGTACTTC. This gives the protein CASTPGGFLETQYF.

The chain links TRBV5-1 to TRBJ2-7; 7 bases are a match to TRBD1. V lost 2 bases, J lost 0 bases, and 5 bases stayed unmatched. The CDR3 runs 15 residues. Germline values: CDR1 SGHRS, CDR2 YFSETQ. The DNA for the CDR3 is TGCGCCAGCAGCTTCGGGGCAGGGGGCTCCTACGAGCAGTACTTC. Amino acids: CASSFGAGGSYEQYF.

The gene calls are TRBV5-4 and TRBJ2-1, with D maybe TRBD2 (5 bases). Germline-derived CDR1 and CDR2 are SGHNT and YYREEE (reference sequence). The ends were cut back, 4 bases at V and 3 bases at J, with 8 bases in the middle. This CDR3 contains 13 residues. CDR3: CASSNRDYNEQFF. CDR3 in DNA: TGTGCCAGCAGCAACCGGGACTACAATGAGCAGTTCTTC.

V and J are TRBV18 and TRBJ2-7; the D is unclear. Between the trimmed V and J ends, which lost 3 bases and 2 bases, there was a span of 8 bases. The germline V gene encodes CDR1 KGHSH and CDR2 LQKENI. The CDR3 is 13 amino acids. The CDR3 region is CASSPAGTYEQYF. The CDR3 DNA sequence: TGTGCCAGCTCACCGGCCGGTACCTACGAGCAGTACTTC.

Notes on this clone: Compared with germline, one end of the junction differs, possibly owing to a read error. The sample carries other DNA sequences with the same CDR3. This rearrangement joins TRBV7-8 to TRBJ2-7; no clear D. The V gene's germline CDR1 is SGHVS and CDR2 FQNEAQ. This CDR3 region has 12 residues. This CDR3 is CASSLVGFEQYF. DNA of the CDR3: TGTGCCAGTAGCTTAGTGGGTTTCGAGCAGTACTTC. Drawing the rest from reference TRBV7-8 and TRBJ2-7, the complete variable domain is GAGVSQSPRYKVAKRGQDVALRCDPISGHVSLFWYQQALGQGPEFLTYFQNEAQLDKSGLPSDRFFAERPEGSVSTLKIQRTQQEDSAVYLCASSLVGFEQYFGPGTRLTVT.